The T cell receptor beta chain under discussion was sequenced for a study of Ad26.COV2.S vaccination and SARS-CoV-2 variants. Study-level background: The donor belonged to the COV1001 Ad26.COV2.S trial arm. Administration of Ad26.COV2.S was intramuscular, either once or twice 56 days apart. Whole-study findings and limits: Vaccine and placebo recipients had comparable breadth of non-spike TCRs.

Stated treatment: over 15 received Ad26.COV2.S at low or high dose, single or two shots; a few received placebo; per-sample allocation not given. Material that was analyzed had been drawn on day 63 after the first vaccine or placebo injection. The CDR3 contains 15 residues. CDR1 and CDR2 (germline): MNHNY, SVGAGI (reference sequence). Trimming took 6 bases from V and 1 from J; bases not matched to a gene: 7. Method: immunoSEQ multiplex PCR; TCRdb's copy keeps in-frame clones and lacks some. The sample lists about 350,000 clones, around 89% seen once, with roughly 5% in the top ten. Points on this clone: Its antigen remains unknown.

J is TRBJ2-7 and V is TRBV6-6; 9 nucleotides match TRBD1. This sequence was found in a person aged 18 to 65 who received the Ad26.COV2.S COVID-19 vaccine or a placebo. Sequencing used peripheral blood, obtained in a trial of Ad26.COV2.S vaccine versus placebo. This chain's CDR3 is CASRYLGQGSYEQYF. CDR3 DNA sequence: TGTGCCAGCAGATATCTCGGACAGGGGTCCTACGAGCAGTACTTC.